This entry lists 21 T cell receptor beta chains sequenced from one sample in a study of shared clonotypes between healthy human individuals (TCRdb year 2020). The protocol used for the library was the immunoSEQ multiplex PCR assay. In TCRdb, the immuneACCESS table is reduced to in-frame sequences with V and J assigned. These tables do not hold every clone; where another copy was compared, an unresolved V gene accounts for under half, and the others remain unexplained. The table for this sample lists millions of clones; 90% to 95% of them were counted only once. The ten most abundant clones make up about 0.13% of the sample. Input material: naive CD4+ T cells sorted from blood. The sample's cell subset or site, from its label and the paper: CD45RA+ positively selected. The origin of the receptors is a man aged 18 to 29 in good health.

V usage is TRBV28 and J usage is TRBJ1-6; TRBD1 aligns across 8 bases. The trim removed 5 bases at V and 0 bases at J, leaving 18 bases unmatched. The CDR3 runs 21 residues. CDR1 and CDR2 from the germline V gene are MDHEN and SYDVKM. The CDR3 here is CASSPRRLRDRSSSYNSPLHF. The CDR3 DNA sequence: TGTGCCAGCAGTCCCCGCCGCCTCCGGGACAGGTCTAGCTCCTATAATTCACCCCTCCACTTT.

J is TRBJ1-5 and V is TRBV5-1; D gene ambiguous. CDR3 size: 15 residues. Germline values: CDR1 SGHRS, CDR2 YFSETQ. V was pared by 1 base and J by 4 bases, with 12 bases between. CDR3 DNA: TGCGCCAGCAGCTTGATTCCAGGACCTAATCAGCCCCAGCATTTT. It yields the protein CASSLIPGPNQPQHF.

V is TRBV19 and J is TRBJ1-5, with 7 bases that match TRBD1. V lost 7 bases and J lost 4; bases outside the gene matches: 16. Germline-derived CDR1 and CDR2 are LNHDA and SQIVND (reference sequence). The CDR3 length is 17 residues. CDR3 DNA: TGTGCCAGTAACCTCCATCTAGGGGGCTCGTCGAATCAGCCCCAGCATTTT. It yields the protein CASNLHLGGSSNQPQHF.

A word on this clone: Distinct nucleotide sequences in the sample also encode this CDR3. The V and J genes are TRBV5-1 and TRBJ2-7; no firm D call. The CDR3 spans 13 residues. Deletions cut 0 bases from V and 4 bases from J, with 8 bases between. The germline V gene has CDR1 SGHRS and CDR2 YFSETQ. The CDR3 region has the DNA TGCGCCAGCAGCTTGGGGTCGAATTACGAGCAGTACTTC. This sequence encodes CASSLGSNYEQYF.

The chain is built from TRBV14 and TRBJ2-5; no firm D call. V lost 3 bases and J 4 bases, leaving 9 bases between the germline ends. The CDR3 contains 13 residues. Germline values: CDR1 SGHDN, CDR2 FVKESK. The CDR3 sequence is CASSQYWGETQYF. The CDR3 DNA reads TGTGCCAGCAGCCAGTATTGGGGAGAGACCCAGTACTTC.

V and J are TRBV5-1 and TRBJ2-3; 13 nucleotides agree with TRBD2. With V trimmed by 4 bases and J by 0 bases, 5 bases remained unmatched. The CDR3 runs to 17 residues. Per the germline V gene, CDR1 is SGHRS and CDR2 is YFSETQ. The CDR3 is CASSGGLAGRSTDTQYF. The CDR3 nucleotides are TGCGCCAGCAGCGGGGGACTAGCGGGAAGAAGCACAGATACGCAGTATTTT.

This chain connects TRBV10-1 to TRBJ1-4; 9 bases line up with TRBD1. V shed 4 bases, J shed 8 bases, and the junction held 5 bases outside the gene matches. Per germline, CDR1 WNHNN and CDR2 SYGVQD (reference sequence). The CDR3 is made up of 14 amino acids. The CDR3 here is CASSGTGTGEKLFF. The CDR3, as DNA: TGCGCCAGCAGTGGTACCGGGACAGGGGAAAAACTGTTTTTT.

The genes are TRBV6-5 and TRBJ2-7; D may be TRBD1 (6 bases). The length of the CDR3 is 15 residues. CDR1 is MNHEY, CDR2 SVGAGI, per germline. V lost 0 bases, J lost 2 bases, and 11 bases lay in between. CDR3 sequence reads: CASSYSDRTTYEQYF. In DNA form, the CDR3 reads TGTGCCAGCAGTTACTCCGACAGGACCACCTACGAGCAGTACTTC.

This chain uses TRBV9 with TRBJ2-3; TRBD2 agrees at 13 bases. The CDR3 is made up of 16 amino acids. Germline V gene lookup returns CDR1 SGDLS and CDR2 YYNGEE. Germline trimming cut 4 bases from V and 6 bases from J; bases unmatched to any gene: 8. CDR3 bases: TGTGCCAGCAGCCACGGACTAGCGGGGGCGGATGATACGCAGTATTTT. Its protein product is CASSHGLAGADDTQYF.

The chain recombines TRBV10-2 with TRBJ2-3; TRBD2 matches at 13 bases. This CDR3 comprises 15 residues. CDR1 is WSHSY and CDR2 is SAAADI in the germline V gene. J was trimmed by 1 base and V by 9 bases; bases with no gene match: 4. CDR3 residues: CASTSGRAGTDTQYF. CDR3 in DNA: TGCGCCAGTACTAGCGGGAGGGCCGGCACAGATACGCAGTATTTT.

The CDR3 DNA reads as TGTGCCAGCAGTGAGCGGGGACAGGTCTATGGCTACACCTTC. Protein sequence: CASSERGQVYGYTF. This chain connects TRBV2 to TRBJ1-2, with 8 bases aligning to TRBD1. CDR3 length: 14 amino acids. Trimming took 3 bases from V and 4 from J; bases not matched to a gene: 4. CDR1 SNHLY and CDR2 FYNNEI come from the germline V gene.

The chain carries TRBV7-2 and TRBJ2-7; no clear D gene. This CDR3 contains 14 residues. V was pared by 1 base and J by 6 bases, with 13 bases between. CDR1 is SGHTA and CDR2 is FQGNSA in the germline V gene. Written as DNA, the CDR3 is TGTGCCAGCAGCTTAGGCCCAGCGTCAGGCGAGCAGTACTTC. Protein sequence: CASSLGPASGEQYF.

The J gene is TRBJ2-7, the V gene TRBV21-1. TRBV21-1 has pseudogene status. The CDR3 contains 14 residues. The CDR3 DNA follows: TGTGCCAGCAGCAAAGACGGGGCGTCCTACGAGCAGTACTTC. It translates to CASSKDGASYEQYF.

This chain uses TRBV6-1 with TRBJ2-7; TRBD1 is a possible D gene (6 bases). V dropped 0 bases and J dropped 2 bases, with 8 bases sitting between them. CDR1 MNHNS and CDR2 SASEGT come from the germline V gene. The CDR3 extends over 14 amino acids. The CDR3 reads CASSEAGQTYEQYF. In DNA form, the CDR3 reads TGTGCCAGCAGTGAAGCGGGACAAACCTACGAGCAGTACTTC.

The V call is TRBV5-1, the J call TRBJ1-6; D is undetermined. Germline V gene data show CDR1 as SGHRS and CDR2 as YFSETQ. V was cut by 4 bases and J by 0 bases, with 17 bases left in between. This CDR3 comprises 18 residues. The CDR3 here is CASSPSWVASSYNSPLHF. The CDR3 nucleotides are TGCGCCAGCAGCCCCTCGTGGGTGGCGAGCTCCTATAATTCACCCCTCCACTTT.

The gene calls are TRBV5-1 and TRBJ2-3, with 10 bases that match TRBD2. This CDR3 has 16 residues. CDR1 is SGHRS and CDR2 is YFSETQ in the germline V gene. The V and J ends lost 0 bases and 4 bases, in that order; junction bases with no gene match: 5. CDR3 protein: CASSLAPAGGPDTQYF. The CDR3 DNA reads TGCGCCAGCAGCTTGGCCCCAGCGGGGGGGCCAGATACGCAGTATTTT.

The chain carries TRBV30 and TRBJ1-5; D is possibly TRBD1 (5 bases). This CDR3 spans 13 amino acids. Trimming cost V 0 bases and J 6 bases, with 9 bases left between them. Looked up from germline, CDR1 is GTSNPN and CDR2 is SVGIG (reference sequence). The CDR3, as DNA: TGTGCCTGGAGTGTCTCAGGGCGTCAGCCCCAGCATTTT. Encoded protein: CAWSVSGRQPQHF.

This chain uses TRBV2 with TRBJ2-1, with TRBD2 as a possible D gene (5 bases). Germline CDR1 reads SNHLY; CDR2 reads FYNNEI. V was trimmed by 4 bases and J by 6 bases, leaving 10 bases between them. The length of the CDR3 is 13 residues. CDR3 coding DNA: TGTGCCAGCAGTGCGGGGAGCTTCAATGAGCAGTTCTTC. It yields the protein CASSAGSFNEQFF.

This clone showed up just once. This sample also contains other DNA sequences that code for the same CDR3. This chain links TRBV2 with TRBJ1-6; 8 positions agree with TRBD1. Trimming took 4 bases from V and 8 from J; bases not matched to a gene: 1. This CDR3 has 13 residues. Germline V lookup: CDR1 SNHLY, CDR2 FYNNEI. The CDR3 here is CASSGQGYSPLHF. The CDR3 DNA follows: TGTGCCAGCAGTGGACAGGGGTATTCACCCCTCCACTTT.

The chain combines TRBV2 with TRBJ1-5; TRBD1 agrees at 9 bases. Losses at the gene ends were 5 bases for V and 5 bases for J; bases not matched to a gene: 4. CDR1 and CDR2 from the germline V gene are SNHLY and FYNNEI. There are 14 residues in the CDR3. This chain's CDR3 is CASSPTGGYQPQHF. DNA for the CDR3: TGTGCCAGCAGTCCCACAGGGGGCTATCAGCCCCAGCATTTT. The full variable domain, its missing parts supplied by reference TRBV2 and TRBJ1-5, is EPEVTQTPSHQVTQMGQEVILRCVPISNHLYFYWYRQILGQKVEFLVSFYNNEISEKSEIFDDQFSVERPDGSNFTLKIRSTKLEDSAMYFCASSPTGGYQPQHFGDGTRLSIL.

The rearrangement uses TRBV6-4 and TRBJ1-2; D is unclear. This CDR3 is 18 amino acids long. With 0 bases removed from V and 0 bases from J, the gap between germline ends came to 17 bases. Germline-derived CDR1 and CDR2 are MRHNA and SNTAGT. Written as DNA, the CDR3 is TGTGCCAGCAGTGACTCCCAGGCCGGCCTGTCTGCTAACTATGGCTACACCTTC. Translated, it gives CASSDSQAGLSANYGYTF.